The TCR beta chain under discussion was sequenced for a study of response to subunit inactivated influenza vaccine. This clonotype was picked up many times. Trimming cost V 1 base and J 0 bases, with 9 bases left between them. Per the germline V gene, CDR1 is SGHDN and CDR2 is FVKESK. The CDR3 loop spans 15 amino acids. TCRdb re-called the RT-PCR reads with MiXCR, one entry per CDR3 protein. In the table there are around 710,000 distinct CDR3 sequences, 14% of which are singletons. This clonotype originated in a man aged 45-60 years who received an inactivated influenza vaccine. The sample here was PBMCs from blood, taken approximately 15 days before vaccination. V is TRBV14 and J is TRBJ1-1; D remains unclear. CDR3 loop: CASSQVSGLNTEAFF. CDR3 in DNA: TGTGCCAGCAGCCAAGTTTCGGGGTTGAACACTGAAGCTTTCTTT. Full variable domain (rest looked up from reference TRBV14 and TRBJ1-1): EAGVTQFPSHSVIEKGQTVTLRCDPISGHDNLYWYRRVMGKEIKFLLHFVKESKQDESGMPNNRFLAERTGGTYSTLKVQPAELEDSGVYFCASSQVSGLNTEAFFGQGTRLTVV.